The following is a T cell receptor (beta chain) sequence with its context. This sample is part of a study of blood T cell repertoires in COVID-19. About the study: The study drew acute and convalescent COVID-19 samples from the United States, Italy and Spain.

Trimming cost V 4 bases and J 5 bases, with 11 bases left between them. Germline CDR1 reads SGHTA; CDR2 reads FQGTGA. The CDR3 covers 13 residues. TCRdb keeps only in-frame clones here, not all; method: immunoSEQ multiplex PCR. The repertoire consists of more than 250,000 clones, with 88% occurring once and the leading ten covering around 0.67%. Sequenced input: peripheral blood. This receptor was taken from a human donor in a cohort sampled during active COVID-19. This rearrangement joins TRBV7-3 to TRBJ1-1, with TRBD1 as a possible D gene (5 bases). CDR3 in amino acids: CASSSLRGTEAFF. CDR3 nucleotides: TGTGCCAGCAGCTCCCTTAGGGGAACTGAAGCTTTCTTT.